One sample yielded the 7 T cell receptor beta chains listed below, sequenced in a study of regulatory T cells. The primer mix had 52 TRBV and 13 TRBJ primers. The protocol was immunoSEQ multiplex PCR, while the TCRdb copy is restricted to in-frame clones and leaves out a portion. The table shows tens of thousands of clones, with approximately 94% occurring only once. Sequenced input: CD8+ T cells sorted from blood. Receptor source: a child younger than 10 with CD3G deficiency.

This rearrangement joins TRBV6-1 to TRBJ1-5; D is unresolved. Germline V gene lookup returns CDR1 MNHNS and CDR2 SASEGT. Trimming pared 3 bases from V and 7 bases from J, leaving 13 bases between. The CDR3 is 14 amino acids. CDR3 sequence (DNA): TGTGCCAGCAGTGAGGTTTACTACGGGCAGCCCCAGCATTTT. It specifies CASSEVYYGQPQHF.

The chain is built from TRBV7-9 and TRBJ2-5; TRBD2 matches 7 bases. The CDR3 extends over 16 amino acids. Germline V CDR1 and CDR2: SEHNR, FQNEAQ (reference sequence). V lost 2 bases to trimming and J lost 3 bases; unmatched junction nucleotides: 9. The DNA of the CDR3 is TGTGCCAGCAGCTTACTTAGGGGAGGGCCGGAAGAGACCCAGTACTTC. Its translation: CASSLLRGGPEETQYF. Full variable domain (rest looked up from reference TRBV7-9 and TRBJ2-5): DTGVSQNPRHKITKRGQNVTFRCDPISEHNRLYWYRQTLGQGPEFLTYFQNEAQLEKSRLLSDRFSAERPKGSFSTLEIQRTEQGDSAMYLCASSLLRGGPEETQYFGPGTRLLVL.

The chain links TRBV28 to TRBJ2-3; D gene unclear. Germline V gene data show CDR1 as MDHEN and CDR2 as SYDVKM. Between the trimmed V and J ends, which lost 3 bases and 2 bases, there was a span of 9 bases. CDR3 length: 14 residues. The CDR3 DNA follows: TGTGCCAGCAGTTTTGGGGAACACACAGATACGCAGTATTTT. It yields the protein CASSFGEHTDTQYF. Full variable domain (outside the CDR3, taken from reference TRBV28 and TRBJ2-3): DVKVTQSSRYLVKRTGEKVFLECVQDMDHENMFWYRQDPGLGLRLIYFSYDVKMKEKGDIPEGYSVSREKKERFSLILESASTNQTSMYLCASSFGEHTDTQYFGPGTRLTVL.

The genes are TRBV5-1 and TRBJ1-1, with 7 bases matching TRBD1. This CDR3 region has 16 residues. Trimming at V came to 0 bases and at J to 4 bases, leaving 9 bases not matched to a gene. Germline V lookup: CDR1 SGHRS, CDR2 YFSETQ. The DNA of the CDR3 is TGCGCCAGCAGCTTGGGGCTGACAGGGACGGGCACTGAAGCTTTCTTT. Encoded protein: CASSLGLTGTGTEAFF.

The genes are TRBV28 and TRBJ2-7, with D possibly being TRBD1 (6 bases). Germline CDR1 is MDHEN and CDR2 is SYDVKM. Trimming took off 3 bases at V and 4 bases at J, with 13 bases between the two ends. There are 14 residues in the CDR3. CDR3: CASSFVGQGYEQYF. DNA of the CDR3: TGTGCCAGCAGTTTTGTAGGGCAGGGGTACGAGCAGTACTTC.

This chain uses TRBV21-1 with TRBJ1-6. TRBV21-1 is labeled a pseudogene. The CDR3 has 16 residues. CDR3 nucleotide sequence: TGTGCCAGCAGCAAAGGCGGCAGTCGGGAGAATTCACCCCTCCACTTT. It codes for CASSKGGSRENSPLHF.

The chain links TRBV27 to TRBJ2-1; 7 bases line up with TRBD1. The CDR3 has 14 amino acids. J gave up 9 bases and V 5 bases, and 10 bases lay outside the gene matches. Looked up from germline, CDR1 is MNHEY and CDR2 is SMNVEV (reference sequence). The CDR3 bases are TGTGCCAGCAGTCGACAGGGTGGAGTAGTTGAGCAGTTCTTC. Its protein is CASSRQGGVVEQFF.